One T cell receptor beta chain is described in this entry. CDR1 is SGDLS and CDR2 is YYNGEE in the germline V gene. V was pared by 3 bases and J by 0 bases, with 9 bases of the junction left unmatched. The CDR3 runs 17 residues. The entry originates in a study of blood T cell repertoires in COVID-19. Study at large: Collection of acute and convalescent COVID-19 samples took place in the United States, Italy and Spain. PBMCs, B-cell-depleted T cells, or T cells provided the cDNA or gDNA that made up the material.

In the study's own analysis: Amplified reference gene primers provided the basis for estimating nucleated cell counts. The protocol was immunoSEQ multiplex PCR, while the TCRdb copy is restricted to in-frame clones and leaves out a portion. Clone size and V and J calls were adopted from that table, with D and trimming inferred from the DNA. This sample carries 140,000 or so clones, approximately 86% of them seen once, and the ten largest clones take over 5%. V is TRBV9 and J is TRBJ2-1, with 7 positions matching TRBD2. Sample: peripheral blood. The receptor was isolated from a human donor in a cohort sampled during active COVID-19. CDR3 region: CASSEAVGGSSYNEQFF. CDR3 nucleotides: TGTGCCAGCAGCGAGGCGGTGGGGGGGAGCTCCTACAATGAGCAGTTCTTC.